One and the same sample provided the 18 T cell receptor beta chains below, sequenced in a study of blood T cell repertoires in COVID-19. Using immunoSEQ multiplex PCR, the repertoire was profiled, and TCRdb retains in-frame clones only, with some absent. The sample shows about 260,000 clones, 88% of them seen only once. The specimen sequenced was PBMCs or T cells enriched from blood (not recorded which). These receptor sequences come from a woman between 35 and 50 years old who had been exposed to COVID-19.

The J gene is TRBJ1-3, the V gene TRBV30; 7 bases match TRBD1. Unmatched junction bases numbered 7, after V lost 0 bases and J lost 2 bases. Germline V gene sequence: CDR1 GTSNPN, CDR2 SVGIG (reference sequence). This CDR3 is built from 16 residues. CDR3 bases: TGTGCCTGGAGTGTATGGGGAACAGGGGCTGGAAACACCATATATTTT. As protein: CAWSVWGTGAGNTIYF.

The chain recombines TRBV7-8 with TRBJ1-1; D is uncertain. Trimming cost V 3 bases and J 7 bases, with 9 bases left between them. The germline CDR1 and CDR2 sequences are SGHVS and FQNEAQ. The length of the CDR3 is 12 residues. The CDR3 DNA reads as TGTGCCAGCAGCTTCGAGGGTGATGAAGCTTTCTTT. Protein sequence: CASSFEGDEAFF.

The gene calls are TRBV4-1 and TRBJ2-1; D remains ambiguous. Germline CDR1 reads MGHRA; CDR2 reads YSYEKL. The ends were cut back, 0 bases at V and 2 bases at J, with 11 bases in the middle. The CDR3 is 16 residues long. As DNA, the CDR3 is TGCGCCAGCAGCCAAGAGTTTAGGCAGGCCTACAATGAGCAGTTCTTC. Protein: CASSQEFRQAYNEQFF.

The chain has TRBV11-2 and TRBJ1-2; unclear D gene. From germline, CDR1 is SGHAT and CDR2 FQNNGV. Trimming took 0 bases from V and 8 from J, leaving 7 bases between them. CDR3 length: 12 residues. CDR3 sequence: CASSLEATGYTF. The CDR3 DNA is TGTGCCAGCAGCTTAGAGGCAACCGGCTACACCTTC.

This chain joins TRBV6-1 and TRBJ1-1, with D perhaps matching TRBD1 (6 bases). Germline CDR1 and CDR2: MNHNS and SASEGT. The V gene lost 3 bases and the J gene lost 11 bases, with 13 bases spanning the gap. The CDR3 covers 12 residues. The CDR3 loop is CASSEGEGEAFF. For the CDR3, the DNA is TGTGCCAGCAGTGAGGGTGAGGGGGAGGCTTTCTTT.

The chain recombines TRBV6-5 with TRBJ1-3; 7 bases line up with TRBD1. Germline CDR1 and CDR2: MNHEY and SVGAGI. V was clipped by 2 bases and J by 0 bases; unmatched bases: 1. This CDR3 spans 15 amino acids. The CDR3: CASSYGTDSGNTIYF. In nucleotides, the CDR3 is TGTGCCAGCAGTTACGGGACAGACTCTGGAAACACCATATATTTT.

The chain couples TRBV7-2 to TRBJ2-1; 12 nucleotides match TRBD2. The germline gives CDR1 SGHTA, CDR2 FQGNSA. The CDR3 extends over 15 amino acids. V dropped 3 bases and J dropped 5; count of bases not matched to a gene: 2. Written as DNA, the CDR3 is TGTGCCAGCAGCTTGCTAGCGGGGGGGAACAATGAGCAGTTCTTC. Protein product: CASSLLAGGNNEQFF.

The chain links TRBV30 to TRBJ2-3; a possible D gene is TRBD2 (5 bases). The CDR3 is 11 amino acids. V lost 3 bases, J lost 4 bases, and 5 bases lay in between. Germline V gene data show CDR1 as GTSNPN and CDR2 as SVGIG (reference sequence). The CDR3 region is CAWRLADTQYF. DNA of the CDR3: TGTGCCTGGAGACTAGCAGATACGCAGTATTTT.

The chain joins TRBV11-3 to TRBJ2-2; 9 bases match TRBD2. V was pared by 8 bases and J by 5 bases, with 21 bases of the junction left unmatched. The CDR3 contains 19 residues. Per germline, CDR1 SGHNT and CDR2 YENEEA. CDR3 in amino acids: CASSMEVGSGRRATGELFF. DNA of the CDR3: TGTGCCAGCTCAATGGAAGTGGGTAGCGGGAGACGGGCAACCGGGGAGCTGTTTTTT. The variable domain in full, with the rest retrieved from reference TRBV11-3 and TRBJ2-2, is EAGVVQSPRYKIIEKKQPVAFWCNPISGHNTLYWYLQNLGQGPELLIRYENEEAVDDSQLPKDRFSAERLKGVDSTLKIQPAELGDSAVYLCASSMEVGSGRRATGELFFGEGSRLTVL.

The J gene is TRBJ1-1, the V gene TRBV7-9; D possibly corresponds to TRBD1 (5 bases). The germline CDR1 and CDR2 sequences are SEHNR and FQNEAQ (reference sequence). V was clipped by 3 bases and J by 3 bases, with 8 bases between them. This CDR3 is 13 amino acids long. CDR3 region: CASSLGLDTEAFF. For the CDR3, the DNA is TGTGCCAGCAGCTTGGGACTGGACACTGAAGCTTTCTTT.

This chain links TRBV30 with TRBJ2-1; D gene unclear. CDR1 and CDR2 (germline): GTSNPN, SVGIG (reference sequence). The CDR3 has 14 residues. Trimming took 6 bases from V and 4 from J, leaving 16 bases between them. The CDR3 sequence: CACTLGVLYNEQFF. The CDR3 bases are TGTGCCTGTACGCTAGGAGTTCTTTACAATGAGCAGTTCTTC.

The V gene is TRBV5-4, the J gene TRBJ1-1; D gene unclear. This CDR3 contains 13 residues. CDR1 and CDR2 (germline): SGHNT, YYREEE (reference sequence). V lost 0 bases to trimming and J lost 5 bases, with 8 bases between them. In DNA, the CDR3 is TGTGCCAGCAGCTTGGTCGCGGGGACTGAAGCTTTCTTT. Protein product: CASSLVAGTEAFF.

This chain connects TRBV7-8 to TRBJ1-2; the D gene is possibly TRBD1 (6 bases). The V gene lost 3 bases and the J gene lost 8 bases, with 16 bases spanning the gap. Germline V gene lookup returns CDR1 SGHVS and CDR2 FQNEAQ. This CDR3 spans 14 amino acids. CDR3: CASSFVGGAEGYTF. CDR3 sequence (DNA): TGTGCCAGCAGCTTCGTTGGGGGCGCGGAGGGCTACACCTTC.

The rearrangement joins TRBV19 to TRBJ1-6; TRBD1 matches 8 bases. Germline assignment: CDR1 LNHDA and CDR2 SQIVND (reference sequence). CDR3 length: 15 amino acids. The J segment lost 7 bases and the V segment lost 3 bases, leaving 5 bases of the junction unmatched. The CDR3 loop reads CASSIWTGSNSPLHF. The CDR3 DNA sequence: TGTGCCAGTAGTATTTGGACAGGGAGCAATTCACCCCTCCACTTT.

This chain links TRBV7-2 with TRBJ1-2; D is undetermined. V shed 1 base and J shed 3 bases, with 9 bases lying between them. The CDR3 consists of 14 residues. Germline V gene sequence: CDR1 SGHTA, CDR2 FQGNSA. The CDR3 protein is CASSLGEAHYGYTF. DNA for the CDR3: TGTGCCAGCAGCTTAGGTGAAGCCCACTATGGCTACACCTTC.

CDR3 amino acids: CASSQTSGTGRYEQYF. As DNA, the CDR3 is TGCGCCAGCAGCCAAACGTCCGGGACAGGGAGGTACGAGCAGTACTTC. The rearrangement joins TRBV4-3 to TRBJ2-7; 9 bases agree with TRBD1. Germline values: CDR1 LGHNA, CDR2 YSLEER. This CDR3 has 16 amino acids. The V and J ends lost 2 bases and 4 bases, in that order; junction bases with no gene match: 9.

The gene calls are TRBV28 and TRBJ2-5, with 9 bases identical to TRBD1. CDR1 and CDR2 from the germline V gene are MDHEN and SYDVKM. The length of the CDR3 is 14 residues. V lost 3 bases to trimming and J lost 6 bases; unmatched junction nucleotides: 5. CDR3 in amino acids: CASSFLGQGKTQYF. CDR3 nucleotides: TGTGCCAGCAGTTTTCTAGGACAGGGGAAGACCCAGTACTTC.

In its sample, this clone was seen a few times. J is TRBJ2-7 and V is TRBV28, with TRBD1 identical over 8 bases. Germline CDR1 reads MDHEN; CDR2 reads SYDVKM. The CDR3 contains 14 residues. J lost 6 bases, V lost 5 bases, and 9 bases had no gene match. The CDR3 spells CASSAPGQVTEQYF. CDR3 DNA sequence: TGTGCCAGCAGTGCTCCGGGACAGGTGACCGAGCAGTACTTC.